These 3 T cell receptor beta chains came from one sample sequenced in a study of cytomegalovirus exposure and HLA in healthy donors. The PCR employed 60 Vbeta primers together with 13 Jbeta primers. Repertoires were generated with immunoSEQ multiplex PCR, while TCRdb's copy carries only in-frame clones and drops some. The sample lists under 200,000 clones; approximately 80% were seen once. What was sequenced was PBMCs. All receptors come from a male donor in good health and CMV-seropositive.

The rearrangement joins TRBV30 to TRBJ1-3; possible D gene TRBD1, 5 bases. V was pared by 7 bases and J by 2 bases, with 15 bases between. This CDR3 region has 14 residues. Per germline, CDR1 GTSNPN and CDR2 SVGIG (reference sequence). The CDR3 is CASIRSGTGNTIYF. CDR3 coding DNA: TGTGCCTCAATTAGATCAGGGACTGGAAACACCATATATTTT.

The chain carries TRBV6-1 and TRBJ2-4, with D possibly being TRBD1 (5 bases). This CDR3 contains 12 residues. Germline V gene sequence: CDR1 MNHNS, CDR2 SASEGT. V was shortened by 5 bases and J by 10 bases, with 12 bases between the two germline ends. CDR3 DNA sequence: TGTGCCAGCAGTATAGGACCAGGGATTCAGTACTTC. Protein product: CASSIGPGIQYF.

The chain couples TRBV4-2 to TRBJ2-7; D is unclear. Looked up from germline, CDR1 is LGHNA and CDR2 is YNFKEQ. This CDR3 spans 15 amino acids. The V and J ends lost 1 base and 5 bases respectively, with 15 bases between them. The CDR3 DNA is TGTGCCAGCAGCCAAGTTGGAGCCCCAGCTCACGAGCAGTACTTC. The encoded protein is CASSQVGAPAHEQYF.